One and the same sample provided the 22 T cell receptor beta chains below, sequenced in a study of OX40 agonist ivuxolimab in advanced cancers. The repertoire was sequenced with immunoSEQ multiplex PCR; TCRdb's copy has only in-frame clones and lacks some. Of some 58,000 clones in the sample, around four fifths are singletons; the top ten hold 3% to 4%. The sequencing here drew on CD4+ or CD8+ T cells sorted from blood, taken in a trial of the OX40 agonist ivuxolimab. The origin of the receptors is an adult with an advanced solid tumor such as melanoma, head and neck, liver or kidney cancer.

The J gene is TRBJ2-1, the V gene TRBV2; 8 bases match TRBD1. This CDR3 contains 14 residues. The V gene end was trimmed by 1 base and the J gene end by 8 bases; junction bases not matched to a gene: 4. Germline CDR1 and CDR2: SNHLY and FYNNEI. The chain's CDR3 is CASSEGAGGYEQFF. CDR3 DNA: TGTGCCAGCAGTGAAGGGGCAGGGGGCTATGAGCAGTTCTTC. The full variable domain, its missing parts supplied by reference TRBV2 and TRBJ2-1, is EPEVTQTPSHQVTQMGQEVILRCVPISNHLYFYWYRQILGQKVEFLVSFYNNEISEKSEIFDDQFSVERPDGSNFTLKIRSTKLEDSAMYFCASSEGAGGYEQFFGPGTRLTVL.

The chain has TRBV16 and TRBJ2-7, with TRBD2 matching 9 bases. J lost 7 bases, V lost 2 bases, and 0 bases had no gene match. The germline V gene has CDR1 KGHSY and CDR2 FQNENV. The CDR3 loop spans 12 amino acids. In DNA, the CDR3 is TGTGCCAGCAGCCAAGGACTAGCGGAGCAGTACTTC. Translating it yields CASSQGLAEQYF.

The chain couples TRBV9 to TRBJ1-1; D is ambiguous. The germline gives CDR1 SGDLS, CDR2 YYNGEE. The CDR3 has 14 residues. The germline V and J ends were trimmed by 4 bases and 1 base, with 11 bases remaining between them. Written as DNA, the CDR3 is TGTGCCAGCAGCCCCCGCGGCACGAACACTGAAGCTTTCTTT. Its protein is CASSPRGTNTEAFF.

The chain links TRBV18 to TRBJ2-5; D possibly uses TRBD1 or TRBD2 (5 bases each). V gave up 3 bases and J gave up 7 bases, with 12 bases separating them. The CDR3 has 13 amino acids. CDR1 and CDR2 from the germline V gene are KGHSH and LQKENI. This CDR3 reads CASSPGTTGTQYF. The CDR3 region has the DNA TGTGCCAGCTCACCCGGGACCACAGGGACCCAGTACTTC. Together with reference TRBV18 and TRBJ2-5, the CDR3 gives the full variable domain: NAGVMQNPRHLVRRRGQEARLRCSPMKGHSHVYWYRQLPEEGLKFMVYLQKENIIDESGMPKERFSAEFPKEGPSILRIQQVVRGDSAAYFCASSPGTTGTQYFGPGTRLLVL.

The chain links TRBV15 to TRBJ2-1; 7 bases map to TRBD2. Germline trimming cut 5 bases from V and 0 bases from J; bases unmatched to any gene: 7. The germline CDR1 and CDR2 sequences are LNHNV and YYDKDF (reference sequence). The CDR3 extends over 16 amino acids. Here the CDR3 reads CATSYGAGSSYNEQFF. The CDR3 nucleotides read TGTGCCACCAGCTACGGAGCGGGGAGCTCCTACAATGAGCAGTTCTTC.

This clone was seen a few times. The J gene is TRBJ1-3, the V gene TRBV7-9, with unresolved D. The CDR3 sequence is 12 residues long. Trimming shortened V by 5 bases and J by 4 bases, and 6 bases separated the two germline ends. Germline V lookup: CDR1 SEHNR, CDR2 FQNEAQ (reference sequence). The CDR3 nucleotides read TGTGCCAGCAGCACGGACGGAAACACCATATATTTT. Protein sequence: CASSTDGNTIYF.

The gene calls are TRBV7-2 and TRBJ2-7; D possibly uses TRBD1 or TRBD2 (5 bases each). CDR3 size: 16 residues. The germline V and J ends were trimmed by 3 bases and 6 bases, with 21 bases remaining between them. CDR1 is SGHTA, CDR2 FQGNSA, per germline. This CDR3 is CASSLGPEGKVLEQYF. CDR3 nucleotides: TGTGCCAGCAGCTTGGGGCCCGAGGGAAAGGTCCTCGAGCAGTACTTC.

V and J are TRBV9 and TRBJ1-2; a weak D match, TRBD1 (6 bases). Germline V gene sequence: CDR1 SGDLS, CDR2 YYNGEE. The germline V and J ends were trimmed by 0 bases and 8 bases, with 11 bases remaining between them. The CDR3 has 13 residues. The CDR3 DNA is TGTGCCAGCAGCGTAGAGCCAGGGGAAGGCTACACCTTC. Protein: CASSVEPGEGYTF.

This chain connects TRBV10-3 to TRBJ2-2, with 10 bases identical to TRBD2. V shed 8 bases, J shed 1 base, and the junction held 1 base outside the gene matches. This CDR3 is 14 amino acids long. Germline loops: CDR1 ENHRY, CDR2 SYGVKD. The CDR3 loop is CAIGLAENTGELFF. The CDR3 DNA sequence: TGTGCCATCGGACTAGCGGAGAACACCGGGGAGCTGTTTTTT.

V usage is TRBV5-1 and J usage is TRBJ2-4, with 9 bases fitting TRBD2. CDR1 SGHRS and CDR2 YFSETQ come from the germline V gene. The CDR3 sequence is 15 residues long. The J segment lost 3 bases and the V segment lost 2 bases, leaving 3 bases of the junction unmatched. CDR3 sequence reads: CASSLAGGDKNIQYF. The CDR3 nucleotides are TGCGCCAGCAGCTTAGCGGGAGGAGACAAAAACATTCAGTACTTC.

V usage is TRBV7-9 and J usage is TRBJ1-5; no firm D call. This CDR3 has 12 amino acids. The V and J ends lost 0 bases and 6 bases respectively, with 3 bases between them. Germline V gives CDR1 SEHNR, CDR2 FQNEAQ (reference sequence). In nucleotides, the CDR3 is TGTGCCAGCAGCTTAGCGGGTCAGCCCCAGCATTTT. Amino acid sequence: CASSLAGQPQHF. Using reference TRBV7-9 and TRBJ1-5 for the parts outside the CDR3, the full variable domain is DTGVSQNPRHKITKRGQNVTFRCDPISEHNRLYWYRQTLGQGPEFLTYFQNEAQLEKSRLLSDRFSAERPKGSFSTLEIQRTEQGDSAMYLCASSLAGQPQHFGDGTRLSIL.

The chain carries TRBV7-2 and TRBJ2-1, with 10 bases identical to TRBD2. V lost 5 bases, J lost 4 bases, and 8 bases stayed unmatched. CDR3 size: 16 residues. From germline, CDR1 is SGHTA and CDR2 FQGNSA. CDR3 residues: CASSPVPSGSYNEQFF. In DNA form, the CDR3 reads TGTGCCAGCAGCCCCGTTCCTAGCGGGAGTTACAATGAGCAGTTCTTC.

CDR3 sequence: CASSLTGANTGELFF. The CDR3 coding sequence is TGTGCCAGCAGTTTAACAGGAGCGAACACCGGGGAGCTGTTTTTT. The chain has TRBV27 and TRBJ2-2; a possible D gene is TRBD1 (5 bases). The CDR3 is 15 amino acids. V lost 2 bases and J 0 bases, leaving 7 bases between the germline ends. The germline CDR1 and CDR2 sequences are MNHEY and SMNVEV (reference sequence).

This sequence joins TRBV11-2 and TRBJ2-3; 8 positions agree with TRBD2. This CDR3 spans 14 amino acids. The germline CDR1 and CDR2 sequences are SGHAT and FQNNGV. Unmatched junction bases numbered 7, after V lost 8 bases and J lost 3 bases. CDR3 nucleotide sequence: TGTGCCAGCGGGCTAGCGGGTGGTACAGATACGCAGTATTTT. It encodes CASGLAGGTDTQYF.

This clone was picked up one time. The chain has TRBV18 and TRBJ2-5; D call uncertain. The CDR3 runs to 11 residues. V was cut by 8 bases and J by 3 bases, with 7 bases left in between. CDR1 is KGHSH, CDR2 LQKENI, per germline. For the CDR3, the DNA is TGTGCCAGCACACGGGAAGAGACCCAGTACTTC. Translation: CASTREETQYF.

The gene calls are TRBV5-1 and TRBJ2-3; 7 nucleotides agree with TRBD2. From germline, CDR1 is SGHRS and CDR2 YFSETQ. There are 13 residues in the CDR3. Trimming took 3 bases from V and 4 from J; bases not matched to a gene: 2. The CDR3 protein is CASSSGGADTQYF. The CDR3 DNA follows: TGCGCCAGCAGCTCGGGGGGTGCAGATACGCAGTATTTT.

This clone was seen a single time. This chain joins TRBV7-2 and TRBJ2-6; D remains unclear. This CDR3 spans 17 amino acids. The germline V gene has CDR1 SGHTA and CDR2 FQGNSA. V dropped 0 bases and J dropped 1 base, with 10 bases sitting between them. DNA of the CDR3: TGTGCCAGCAGCTTAGCTTTGATTTCTTCTGGGGCCAACGTCCTGACTTTC. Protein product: CASSLALISSGANVLTF.

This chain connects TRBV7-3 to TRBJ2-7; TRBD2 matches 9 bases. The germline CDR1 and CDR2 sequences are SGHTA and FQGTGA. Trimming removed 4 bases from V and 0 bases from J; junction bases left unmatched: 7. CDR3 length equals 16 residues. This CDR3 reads CASSSAGLASSYEQYF. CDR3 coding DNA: TGTGCCAGCAGCTCTGCTGGACTAGCGAGCTCCTACGAGCAGTACTTC.

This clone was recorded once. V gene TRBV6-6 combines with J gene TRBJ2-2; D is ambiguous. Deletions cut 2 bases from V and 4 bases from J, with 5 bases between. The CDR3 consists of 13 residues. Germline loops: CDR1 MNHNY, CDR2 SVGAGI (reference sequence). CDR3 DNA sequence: TGTGCCAGCAGTTACCGGAGCACCGGGGAGCTGTTTTTT. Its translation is CASSYRSTGELFF.

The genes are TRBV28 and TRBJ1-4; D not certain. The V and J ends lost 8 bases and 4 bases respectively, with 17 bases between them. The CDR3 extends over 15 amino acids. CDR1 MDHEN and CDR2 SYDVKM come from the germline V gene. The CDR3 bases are TGTGCCAGCTCAACCGGCGGGTCGAATAATGAAAAACTGTTTTTT. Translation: CASSTGGSNNEKLFF.

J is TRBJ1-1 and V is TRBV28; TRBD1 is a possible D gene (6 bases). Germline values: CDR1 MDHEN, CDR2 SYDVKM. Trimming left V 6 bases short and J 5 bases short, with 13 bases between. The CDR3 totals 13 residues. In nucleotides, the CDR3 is TGTGCCAGCAGCACAACAGGGCCGACTGAAGCTTTCTTT. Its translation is CASSTTGPTEAFF.

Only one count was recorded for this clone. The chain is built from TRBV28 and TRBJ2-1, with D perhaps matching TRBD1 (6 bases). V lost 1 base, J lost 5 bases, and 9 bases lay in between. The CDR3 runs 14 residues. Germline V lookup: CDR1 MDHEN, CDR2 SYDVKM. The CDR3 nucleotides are TGTGCCAGCAGTTTATTACAGGGCAACAATGAGCAGTTCTTC. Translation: CASSLLQGNNEQFF.